This T cell receptor beta chain comes out of a study of OX40 agonist ivuxolimab in advanced cancers. Measured with immunoSEQ multiplex PCR; TCRdb has only the in-frame clones, and not every one. This sample carries roughly 35,000 clones, less than 80% of them seen once, and the ten largest clones take approximately 9.9%. The CDR3 is made up of 14 amino acids. The germline V gene encodes CDR1 SGHRS and CDR2 YFSETQ. V lost 2 bases and J lost 2, with 8 bases in between. In this sample, this clone turned up a few times. Other nucleotide sequences from this sample produce the same CDR3. Sequences were derived from CD4+ or CD8+ T cells sorted from blood, sampled in a trial of the OX40 agonist ivuxolimab. This receptor was obtained from an adult with an advanced solid tumor such as melanoma, head and neck, liver or kidney cancer. The J gene is TRBJ2-1, the V gene TRBV5-1; D is ambiguous. CDR3 region: CASSFSGAYNEQFF. In DNA form, the CDR3 reads TGCGCCAGCAGCTTTAGTGGGGCCTACAATGAGCAGTTCTTC.